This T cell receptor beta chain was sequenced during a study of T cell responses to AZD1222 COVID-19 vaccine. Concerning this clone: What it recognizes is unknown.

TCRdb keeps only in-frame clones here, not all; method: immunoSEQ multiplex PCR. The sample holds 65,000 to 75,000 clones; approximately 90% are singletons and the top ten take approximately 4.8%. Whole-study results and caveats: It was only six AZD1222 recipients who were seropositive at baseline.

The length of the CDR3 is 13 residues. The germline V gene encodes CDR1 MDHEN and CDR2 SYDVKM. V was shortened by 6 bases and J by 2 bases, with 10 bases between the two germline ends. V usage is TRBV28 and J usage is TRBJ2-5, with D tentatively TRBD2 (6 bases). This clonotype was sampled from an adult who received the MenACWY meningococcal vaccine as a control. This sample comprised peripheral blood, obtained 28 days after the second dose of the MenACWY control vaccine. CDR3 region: CASRSGTQETQYF. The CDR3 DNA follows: TGTGCCAGCAGGTCAGGGACTCAAGAGACCCAGTACTTC.